The T cell receptor beta chain described here comes from a study of blood T cell repertoires in COVID-19. Background on the study: Italy, Spain and the United States were the sources of the convalescent and acute COVID-19 samples. In each case, the material was cDNA or gDNA derived from T cells, B-cell-depleted T cells, or PBMCs.

How the authors handled the data: Researchers report that nucleated cell counts were estimated from reference gene primer amplification. Data came from immunoSEQ multiplex PCR; TCRdb stores just in-frame clones and leaves some out. From that table come the V and J calls and clone size; the DNA was used to work out D and trimming. Of around 280,000 clones in the sample, approximately 90% were seen once. Per the germline V gene, CDR1 is SEHNR and CDR2 is FQNEAQ (reference sequence). The CDR3 totals 14 residues. After removal of 4 bases from V and 3 bases from J, the junction contained 4 bases not matched to a gene.

Material: peripheral blood. The V and J genes are TRBV7-9 and TRBJ2-7; 9 nucleotides align to TRBD1. The sequence derives from a woman between 45 and 65 years old who had recovered from COVID-19. The DNA of the CDR3 is TGTGCCAGCAGCTCTTTGGGACAGGGCTACGAGCAGTACTTC. Amino acids: CASSSLGQGYEQYF.